This T cell receptor beta chain was identified in a study of T cell responses to AZD1222 COVID-19 vaccine (TCRdb year 2021). About the investigation overall: TCR sequencing was performed for 230 to 250 trial participants, of whom about 200 were given two doses of AZD1222 and 26 were given two doses of MenACWY control vaccine. Trial participants were enrolled into age subgroups of 18-55, 56-69 and 70-plus years, which contained approximately 150, 28 and 58 TCR-sequenced participants, respectively. Here is what the overall study found, with its caveats: In the small 56-69-year group, the increase in depth fell short of significance, most likely because of low power. Because no samples from the day 14 peak response were available, repertoires could be characterized only after the peak T cell response. Most participants were white British and females outnumbered males, and the authors suggested that clonal diversity may have been underestimated. Reportedly, almost half of the unique spike-specific TCRs recognized epitopes lying outside the regions that are mutated in the B.1.351 and B.1.1.7 variants. Conclusions about previously exposed vaccinees were limited because only five to seven AZD1222 recipients were SARS-CoV-2 seropositive at baseline. After two AZD1222 doses, both the breadth and the depth of spike-specific TCRs were significantly higher than at day 0 and than in MenACWY recipients. The vaccine-associated CD4 TCRs covered the entire spike protein, and the dominant responses fell in regions 160-218 and 743-854.

What the time point label conveys for this sample: baseline before first vaccination. Per the publication, the treatment or condition label means: meningococcal conjugate vaccine given as trial control. Vaccinee samples came from UK trials COV001 and COV002, including a single-blind randomized controlled phase 2/3 trial of AZD1222 (ChAdOx1 nCoV-19) in healthy adults. For TCRbeta chain sequencing, PBMC samples were collected from trial participants at day 0 and at day 28 after the second dose. About this clone itself: This receptor's antigen is unknown. Base qualities are not recorded, but no much larger clone differs from it by a single base.

The CDR3 regions of human TCRbeta chains were analyzed by immunosequencing. The authors' analysis ran thus. Repertoire TCRs were checked for matches against a reference library of SARS-CoV-2-specific TCRs that had been generated using the MIRA antigen-specificity platform. Breadth was defined as the fraction of unique TCRs that were SARS-CoV-2-associated. Depth was defined as the fraction of total T cells that were SARS-CoV-2-associated. Each spike-specific TCR was assigned to its reactive spike region and to a CD4 or CD8 class using the MIRA data. Log10-transformed breadth and depth values were compared by one-way ANOVA with Sidak's multiple comparisons tests. TCRdb stores this immuneACCESS table with in-frame sequences only. Part of the clones is absent; in the studies checked, under half of the shortfall reflects unresolved V genes, and no reason is known for the rest. That table is the source of V, J and clone size, and D and trimming were worked out from the DNA. The sample yields about 110,000 clones; approximately 89% were counted once. Roughly 3% of the sample is taken by the ten largest.

V is clipped by 2 bases and J by 7 bases, and the sequence between their germline boundaries is 12 bases long. Via the germline V gene, CDR1 is SGHRS and CDR2 YFSETQ. From the cysteine through the phenylalanine, the CDR3 covers 13 amino acids. CDR3 DNA is the only sequence kept; it has 39 bases, read in frame from the first base. The input for sequencing was peripheral blood, taken on day 0 of MenACWY control vaccination. The chain is encoded by TRBV5-1 joined to TRBJ1-2; TRBD1 is perhaps the D gene, given 5 matching bases. The sequence derives from an adult in good health. Read as DNA, the sequence is TGCGCCAGCAGCTTCGGGGGGGACTCTGGCTACACCTTC. This gives the protein CASSFGGDSGYTF.